The TCR beta chain under discussion was sequenced for a study of T cells in Graves' hyperthyroidism and ophthalmopathy. Study conclusions and caveats: In blood, most of the thyroid clonotypes expanded above 0.001 were also present. The model identified upcoming ophthalmopathy a median approximately 6.5 months ahead of onset.

Participants, patients aged 18 to 65, had newly diagnosed hyperthyroidism with a duration under 2 months. About this clonotype: As yet, its antigen is unknown. Germline is not matched at one junction end, which may reflect a read error.

The germline CDR1 and CDR2 sequences are MGHDK and SYGVNS. The CDR3 is 14 residues long. Regions amplified from RNA transcripts were the TCR beta CDR3 regions. HTBI primers drove first-round RT-PCR of the TCR CDR3. Using its own MiXCR run on the multiplex PCR reads, TCRdb lists one record per CDR3 protein. The sample records some 510,000 distinct CDR3 sequences, around 45% being singletons. The sequenced material came from peripheral blood or thyroid tissue (not recorded which). The sequence was collected from a young woman with Graves' hyperthyroidism. The rearrangement links TRBV25-1 to TRBJ1-6; tentatively, D is TRBD1 (5 bases). In DNA, the CDR3 is TGCGCCAGCAGCGGGGGGTTCCCCTATTCACCCCTCCACTTT. This codes for CASSGGFPYSPLHF.